These 30 T cell receptor beta chains were sequenced from one sample in a study of patients and donors after allogeneic stem cell transplantation. MiXCR, run by TCRdb on the RT-PCR reads, gives a single entry per CDR3 protein. The profile shows about 960,000 distinct CDR3 sequences, about a sixth of them singletons. What was sequenced was blood, either unsorted or a sorted T cell fraction (not recorded which). The receptors were gathered from a human donor who was either an allogeneic HSCT recipient or a stem cell or donor lymphocyte infusion donor (not recorded which). It is not recorded whose cells these are; they may come from a transplant donor.

The J gene is TRBJ1-5, the V gene TRBV7-9; D unclear. Germline V gives CDR1 SEHNR, CDR2 FQNEAQ (reference sequence). V was pared by 3 bases and J by 7 bases, with 13 bases between. This CDR3 spans 14 amino acids. In nucleotides, the CDR3 is TGTGCCAGCAGCTTCAACACGGTGGAACAGCCCCAGCATTTT. Encoded protein: CASSFNTVEQPQHF.

V gene TRBV29-1 combines with J gene TRBJ2-7; weak D call: TRBD2 (6 bases). With 1 base removed from V and 4 bases from J, the gap between germline ends came to 11 bases. From germline, CDR1 is SQVTM and CDR2 ANQGSEA. The CDR3 length is 13 residues. The CDR3 DNA reads TGCAGCGTTGAAGTAGGAGGGGAATACGAGCAGTACTTC. Its protein is CSVEVGGEYEQYF.

In this sample, this clonotype turned up a few times. The chain is built from TRBV10-3 and TRBJ1-1; 10 bases agree with TRBD1. CDR1 is ENHRY and CDR2 is SYGVKD in the germline V gene. CDR3 length: 15 residues. J was trimmed by 10 bases and V by 4 bases; bases with no gene match: 12. CDR3 protein: CAISADRGLDGGAFF. CDR3 coding DNA: TGTGCCATCAGTGCCGACAGGGGGCTTGATGGAGGAGCTTTCTTT.

This clonotype was detected many times. V is TRBV12-3 or TRBV12-4 and J is TRBJ2-1; TRBD1 matches 7 bases. The CDR3 loop spans 13 amino acids. With V trimmed by 2 bases and J by 9 bases, 4 bases remained unmatched. The CDR3 nucleotides read TGTGCCAGCAGTTTACAGGGGGTCGGTGAGCAGTTCTTC. Amino acids: CASSLQGVGEQFF.

In this sample, this clonotype turned up a few times. V and J are TRBV27 and TRBJ2-2, with TRBD2 matching 10 bases. The CDR3 loop spans 17 amino acids. The junction had 11 bases not matched to a gene; V was cut back by 6 bases and J by 4 bases. Germline V gene sequence: CDR1 MNHEY, CDR2 SMNVEV (reference sequence). The CDR3 is CASRDSKRGGVTGELFF. The CDR3 coding sequence is TGTGCCAGCAGGGACTCAAAGCGGGGGGGGGTCACCGGGGAGCTGTTTTTT.

The chain joins TRBV25-1 to TRBJ2-5, with D tentatively TRBD1 (6 bases). The V and J ends lost 3 bases and 3 bases respectively, with 8 bases between them. This CDR3 is built from 13 residues. Germline CDR1 MGHDK, CDR2 SYGVNS. The CDR3 sequence: CASSEQGKETQYF. CDR3 DNA: TGTGCCAGCAGTGAGCAGGGGAAAGAGACCCAGTACTTC. The whole variable domain, remainder taken from reference TRBV25-1 and TRBJ2-5, is EADIYQTPRYLVIGTGKKITLECSQTMGHDKMYWYQQDPGMELHLIHYSYGVNSTEKGDLSSESTVSRIRTEHFPLTLESARPSHTSQYLCASSEQGKETQYFGPGTRLLVL.

The V gene is TRBV6-2 or TRBV6-3, the J gene TRBJ2-7; D is ambiguous. Trimming stripped 7 bases from V and 7 bases from J, with 14 bases between. The CDR3 loop spans 12 amino acids. Germline CDR1 MNHEY, CDR2 SVGEGT. The CDR3 reads CASISMGMEQYF. The CDR3 DNA reads as TGTGCCAGCATCTCCATGGGTATGGAGCAGTACTTC.

This clonotype was seen a few times. V gene TRBV2 combines with J gene TRBJ2-7; D gene uncertain. In germline, CDR1 is SNHLY, CDR2 FYNNEI. Trimming left V 4 bases short and J 4 bases short, with 11 bases between. CDR3 length equals 13 residues. The CDR3 region is CASSVVTMYEQYF. The CDR3 region has the DNA TGTGCCAGCAGTGTAGTCACAATGTACGAGCAGTACTTC. Using reference TRBV2 and TRBJ2-7 for the parts outside the CDR3, the full variable domain is EPEVTQTPSHQVTQMGQEVILRCVPISNHLYFYWYRQILGQKVEFLVSFYNNEISEKSEIFDDQFSVERPDGSNFTLKIRSTKLEDSAMYFCASSVVTMYEQYFGPGTRLTVT.

This CDR3 is CASSQDGSTEQFF. DNA of the CDR3: TGTGCCAGCAGCCAAGATGGGTCGACGGAGCAGTTCTTC. The chain employs TRBV4-2 and TRBJ2-1; D unclear. Germline CDR1 reads LGHNA; CDR2 reads YNFKEQ. V was shortened by 0 bases and J by 10 bases, with 10 bases between the two germline ends. The CDR3 consists of 13 residues.

The V gene is TRBV30, the J gene TRBJ2-7, with D maybe TRBD2 (5 bases). The V end was cut by 3 bases, the J end by 2 bases, with 8 bases between. CDR1 GTSNPN and CDR2 SVGIG come from the germline V gene (reference sequence). The CDR3 consists of 12 residues. The CDR3 here is CAWRDGAYEQYF. The CDR3 bases are TGTGCCTGGAGAGACGGGGCCTACGAGCAGTACTTC.

The chain combines TRBV5-1 with TRBJ2-3, with no clear D. The CDR3 totals 13 residues. Germline V gene sequence: CDR1 SGHRS, CDR2 YFSETQ. V was cut by 2 bases and J by 6 bases, with 10 bases left in between. The CDR3 DNA reads as TGCGCCAGCAGCTTTTACTTCGGGGATACGCAGTATTTT. Protein product: CASSFYFGDTQYF.

The V and J genes are TRBV5-1 and TRBJ2-5; D is unresolved. The CDR3 is made up of 13 amino acids. With 3 bases removed from V and 2 bases from J, the gap between germline ends came to 8 bases. Per the germline V gene, CDR1 is SGHRS and CDR2 is YFSETQ. CDR3 amino acids: CASSSDVQETQYF. DNA of the CDR3: TGCGCCAGCAGCTCTGACGTTCAAGAGACCCAGTACTTC.

J is TRBJ2-6 and V is TRBV6-5; no reliable D call. Germline CDR1 reads MNHEY; CDR2 reads SVGAGI. Trimming removed 3 bases at V and 3 bases at J, with 12 bases between. The CDR3 is 16 residues long. CDR3 DNA: TGTGCCAGCAGTTATCCCAATCCCGGTGGGGCCAACGTCCTGACTTTC. Encoded protein: CASSYPNPGGANVLTF.

This clonotype was detected a few times. The chain couples TRBV5-1 to TRBJ2-6; TRBD2 is a possible D gene (5 bases). Germline V gene sequence: CDR1 SGHRS, CDR2 YFSETQ. The CDR3 totals 16 residues. Trimming took 0 bases from V and 2 from J, leaving 9 bases between them. CDR3 sequence: CASSLVPGAGANVLTF. In DNA form, the CDR3 reads TGCGCCAGCAGCTTGGTGCCCGGGGCTGGGGCCAACGTCCTGACTTTC. Supplemented by reference TRBV5-1 and TRBJ2-6, the full variable domain reads KAGVTQTPRYLIKTRGQQVTLSCSPISGHRSVSWYQQTPGQGLQFLFEYFSETQRNKGNFPGRFSGRQFSNSRSEMNVSTLELGDSALYLCASSLVPGAGANVLTFGAGSRLTVL.

This clonotype was picked up many times. The chain carries TRBV12-3 or TRBV12-4 and TRBJ1-1; the match to TRBD1 covers 10 bases. CDR3 length: 15 amino acids. The ends lost 5 bases at V and 3 bases at J; junction bases unmatched: 6. CDR3 coding DNA: TGTGCCAGCAGTCCGGACAGGGGGTTGTACACTGAAGCTTTCTTT. It codes for CASSPDRGLYTEAFF.

This rearrangement joins TRBV4-3 to TRBJ2-3; 12 nucleotides align to TRBD2. CDR3 length: 18 amino acids. Germline CDR1 is LGHNA and CDR2 is YSLEER. With 1 base clipped from V and 0 bases from J, the junction kept 5 bases outside the gene matches. CDR3 residues: CASSQGASGGASTDTQYF. CDR3 bases: TGCGCCAGCAGCCAAGGGGCTAGCGGGGGGGCTAGCACAGATACGCAGTATTTT.

This clonotype turned up a few times. The rearrangement joins TRBV7-9 to TRBJ1-2; D is unresolved. Germline CDR1 reads SEHNR; CDR2 reads FQNEAQ (reference sequence). Trimming pared 5 bases from V and 7 bases from J, leaving 20 bases between. This CDR3 is 15 amino acids long. The CDR3 spells CASSDGDRYDFGYTF. In nucleotides, the CDR3 is TGTGCCAGCAGCGACGGAGACCGATATGATTTTGGCTACACCTTC.

This sequence joins TRBV28 and TRBJ2-7; D possibly corresponds to TRBD2 (5 bases). The CDR3 runs to 13 residues. Trimming left V 4 bases short and J 2 bases short, with 9 bases between. Germline V gene sequence: CDR1 MDHEN, CDR2 SYDVKM. The CDR3 region has the DNA TGTGCCAGCAGTTCCCTAGCCCCCTACGAGCAGTACTTC. Protein sequence: CASSSLAPYEQYF.

The CDR3 here is CASSRFPGGYGNQPQHF. In DNA form, the CDR3 reads TGCGCCAGCAGCCGATTTCCAGGGGGCTATGGCAATCAGCCCCAGCATTTT. This chain joins TRBV4-1 and TRBJ1-5; 8 bases are shared with TRBD1. Trimming took 4 bases from V and 2 from J; bases not matched to a gene: 10. There are 17 residues in the CDR3. The germline gives CDR1 MGHRA, CDR2 YSYEKL.

The V and J genes are TRBV21-1 and TRBJ2-7; TRBD1, the table's D call, lacks a check against the DNA. TRBV21-1 is a listed pseudogene. The CDR3 is made up of 13 amino acids. The DNA for the CDR3 is TGTGCCAGCAGCAAGGGGGGCTCGTACGAGCAGTACTTC. As protein: CASSKGGSYEQYF.

In nucleotides, the CDR3 is TGTGCCAGCAGTTTGGGGGCGGAGTATGGCTACACCTTC. Translated: CASSLGAEYGYTF. The chain employs TRBV12-3 or TRBV12-4 and TRBJ1-2; TRBD1 is a possible D gene (6 bases). The CDR3 spans 13 residues. Trimming removed 3 bases from V and 5 bases from J, with 10 bases in between.

V usage is TRBV11-2 and J usage is TRBJ1-2; maybe TRBD1 (6 bases). The germline gives CDR1 SGHAT, CDR2 FQNNGV. The CDR3 totals 14 residues. The germline V and J ends were trimmed by 3 bases and 8 bases, with 16 bases remaining between them. CDR3 nucleotides: TGTGCCAGCAGCTTGGTCTACAGCGGGGGCGGCTACACCTTC. Amino acids: CASSLVYSGGGYTF.

The chain combines TRBV27 with TRBJ2-1; D is perhaps TRBD2 (6 bases). This CDR3 region has 13 residues. V lost 6 bases and J 7 bases, leaving 13 bases between the germline ends. Germline V lookup: CDR1 MNHEY, CDR2 SMNVEV (reference sequence). DNA for the CDR3: TGTGCCAGCAGCCGGGACTGGGGGAATGAGCAGTTCTTC. It yields the protein CASSRDWGNEQFF.

This sequence joins TRBV20-1 and TRBJ1-5, with D possibly matching TRBD1 (5 bases). The CDR3 totals 15 residues. Trimming removed 1 base at V and 1 base at J, with 11 bases between. Germline assignment: CDR1 DFQATT and CDR2 SNEGSKA (reference sequence). This chain's CDR3 is CSARGGSRSNQPQHF. The DNA of the CDR3 is TGCAGTGCTAGAGGGGGGTCGAGGAGCAATCAGCCCCAGCATTTT.

The chain carries TRBV20-1 and TRBJ2-7; 8 positions agree with TRBD2. The germline V gene has CDR1 DFQATT and CDR2 SNEGSKA (reference sequence). The CDR3 loop spans 15 amino acids. V shed 3 bases, J shed 5 bases, and the junction held 12 bases outside the gene matches. The CDR3: CSARARGGRNHEQYF. The CDR3 nucleotides are TGCAGTGCTAGGGCCCGGGGCGGGAGGAACCACGAGCAGTACTTC.

In its sample, this clonotype was seen a few times. CDR3 region: CASSQDPGAASSYEQYF. Here the CDR3 DNA reads TGCGCCAGCAGCCAAGACCCGGGAGCGGCCTCCTCCTACGAGCAGTACTTC. This chain uses TRBV4-1 with TRBJ2-7; a weak D match, TRBD2 (6 bases). The V end lost 0 bases, the J end lost 0 bases, and 15 bases lay between the germline ends. From germline, CDR1 is MGHRA and CDR2 YSYEKL. This CDR3 contains 17 residues.

The sample holds a few counts of this clonotype. V usage is TRBV6-1 and J usage is TRBJ1-2, with D possibly being TRBD1 (6 bases). There are 14 residues in the CDR3. V lost 6 bases and J 4 bases, leaving 15 bases between the germline ends. The germline V gene has CDR1 MNHNS and CDR2 SASEGT. The CDR3 loop is CASSLTDRPYGYTF. CDR3 DNA sequence: TGTGCCAGCAGCCTAACGGACAGACCCTATGGCTACACCTTC.

The chain has TRBV7-3 and TRBJ2-7; D possibly corresponds to TRBD2 (5 bases). CDR3 size: 15 residues. Trimming took 0 bases from V and 3 from J, leaving 12 bases between them. Germline-derived CDR1 and CDR2 are SGHTA and FQGTGA. CDR3 sequence (DNA): TGTGCCAGCAGCTTAACGAGACGGGAATACTACGAGCAGTACTTC. It encodes CASSLTRREYYEQYF.

The V call is TRBV12-3 or TRBV12-4, the J call TRBJ2-5; D call uncertain. V dropped 7 bases and J dropped 5 bases, with 11 bases sitting between them. CDR3 length equals 12 residues. This CDR3 is CASTPGGETQYF. CDR3 nucleotide sequence: TGTGCCAGCACCCCTGGTGGGGAGACCCAGTACTTC.

This clonotype has only a few counts. The rearrangement links TRBV20-1 to TRBJ2-3, with 7 nucleotides matching TRBD2. The CDR3 consists of 16 residues. The trim removed 0 bases at V and 3 bases at J, leaving 9 bases unmatched. The germline CDR1 and CDR2 sequences are DFQATT and SNEGSKA (reference sequence). The CDR3 here is CSARDVEGGPTDTQYF. The DNA for the CDR3 is TGCAGTGCTAGAGATGTGGAGGGAGGGCCGACAGATACGCAGTATTTT.